These T cell receptor beta chains were read from a single sample in a study of blood T cell repertoires in COVID-19. TCRdb keeps only in-frame clones here, not all; method: immunoSEQ multiplex PCR. Of about 230,000 clones in the sample, more than 65% were seen once. The sequenced sample was peripheral blood. The receptors were sampled from a middle-aged man who had recovered from COVID-19. The CDR3 runs from the conserved cysteine through the conserved F or W. Each record gives: V gene, clone size, J gene, D gene, CDR3 DNA, CDR3 protein. D genes are given only for firm matches. Clone size is stated in some rows and not others, as once, few, many or a class when expanded.

v_gene: TRBV18; abundance: -; j_gene: TRBJ1-2; d_gene: -; CDR3nt: TGTGCCAGCTCACCCCTGGGGGCAGACTATGGCTACACCTTC; CDR3aa: CASSPLGADYGYTF
v_gene: TRBV30; abundance: -; j_gene: TRBJ2-5; d_gene: -; CDR3nt: TGTGCCTGGAGTGTACGTCAGGGAGGAGAGACCCAGTACTTC; CDR3aa: CAWSVRQGGETQYF
v_gene: TRBV19; abundance: -; j_gene: TRBJ2-7; d_gene: TRBD1; CDR3nt: TGTGCCAGTAGTATAGTTTGGGGACAGGGTTCCTACGAGCAGTACTTC; CDR3aa: CASSIVWGQGSYEQYF
v_gene: TRBV11-2; abundance: -; j_gene: TRBJ2-5; d_gene: TRBD2; CDR3nt: TGTGCCAGCAGCTTAGATCGGGGGAGCGGGAGGGTACGAGAGACCCAGTACTTC; CDR3aa: CASSLDRGSGRVRETQYF
v_gene: TRBV5-1; abundance: few; j_gene: TRBJ1-1; d_gene: TRBD1; CDR3nt: TGCGCCAGCAAGGGTCTTGACAGGGGAATGAACACTGAAGCTTTCTTT; CDR3aa: CASKGLDRGMNTEAFF
v_gene: TRBV18; abundance: -; j_gene: TRBJ1-1; d_gene: -; CDR3nt: TGTGCCAGCTCACCCGCGACAATAAACACTGAAGCTTTCTTT; CDR3aa: CASSPATINTEAFF
v_gene: TRBV10-3; abundance: -; j_gene: TRBJ1-2; d_gene: TRBD1; CDR3nt: TGTGCCACGGGAATGGGACAGGCTAACTATGGCTACACCTTC; CDR3aa: CATGMGQANYGYTF
v_gene: TRBV19; abundance: -; j_gene: TRBJ2-6; d_gene: TRBD1; CDR3nt: TGTGCCACTACCCCCCGGGACAGGGAGGCCGTCCTGACTTTC; CDR3aa: CATTPRDREAVLTF
v_gene: TRBV5-4; abundance: -; j_gene: TRBJ2-7; d_gene: -; CDR3nt: TGTGCCAGCAGCCTGCGGACTACGTCCCACGAGCAGTACTTC; CDR3aa: CASSLRTTSHEQYF
v_gene: TRBV6-6; abundance: once; j_gene: TRBJ2-3; d_gene: TRBD2; CDR3nt: TGTGCCAGCAGTTTGGGACTAGCGGGAGCTAGAGATACGCAGTATTTT; CDR3aa: CASSLGLAGARDTQYF
v_gene: TRBV7-2; abundance: -; j_gene: TRBJ1-1; d_gene: -; CDR3nt: TGTGCCAGCAGCTTAGAGTCAGGGGTAAGGGGCGCTGAAGCTTTCTTT; CDR3aa: CASSLESGVRGAEAFF
v_gene: TRBV19; abundance: few; j_gene: TRBJ2-7; d_gene: TRBD2; CDR3nt: TGTGCCAGTAGTATTCGAGTCGGGAGGGCGTACGAGCAGTACTTC; CDR3aa: CASSIRVGRAYEQYF
v_gene: TRBV21-1; abundance: -; j_gene: TRBJ2-7; d_gene: -; CDR3nt: TGTGCCAGCAGCCCGGGGCTAGCGGGAGGCCAGCAGTACTTC; CDR3aa: CASSPGLAGGQQYF
v_gene: TRBV4-3; abundance: -; j_gene: TRBJ1-1; d_gene: -; CDR3nt: TGCGCCAGCAGCCAAGAACGACTGCGTGAAGCTTTCTTT; CDR3aa: CASSQERLREAFF
v_gene: TRBV10-3; abundance: -; j_gene: TRBJ2-3; d_gene: TRBD1; CDR3nt: TGTGCCATCAGTGAGGACAGGGGGTATGCAGATACGCAGTATTTT; CDR3aa: CAISEDRGYADTQYF
v_gene: TRBV20-1; abundance: -; j_gene: TRBJ2-7; d_gene: -; CDR3nt: TGCAGTCCTAGAGGCGACGAGCAGTACTTC; CDR3aa: CSPRGDEQYF
v_gene: TRBV4-3; abundance: -; j_gene: TRBJ2-3; d_gene: -; CDR3nt: TGCGCCAGCAGCCAAGATTCGACGGGTAGCACAGATACGCAGTATTTT; CDR3aa: CASSQDSTGSTDTQYF
v_gene: TRBV30; abundance: once; j_gene: TRBJ1-6; d_gene: TRBD1; CDR3nt: TGTGCCTGGAGTATTTACGACAGGGGGCGGGATTCACCCCTCCACTTT; CDR3aa: CAWSIYDRGRDSPLHF
v_gene: TRBV9; abundance: -; j_gene: TRBJ2-1; d_gene: -; CDR3nt: TGTGCCAGCAGCACGAGGGCGGGAACAGACAATGAGCAGTTCTTC; CDR3aa: CASSTRAGTDNEQFF
v_gene: TRBV30; abundance: -; j_gene: TRBJ1-5; d_gene: -; CDR3nt: TGTGCCTGGAGTCGTAGGCAGACAGTTCAGCCCCAGCATTTT; CDR3aa: CAWSRRQTVQPQHF
v_gene: TRBV18; abundance: -; j_gene: TRBJ2-2; d_gene: TRBD2; CDR3nt: TGTGCCAGCTCACCATTTCTAGCGGGGGTAGCCTCCGCGAACACCGGGGAGCTGTTTTTT; CDR3aa: CASSPFLAGVASANTGELFF
v_gene: TRBV11-2; abundance: -; j_gene: TRBJ2-4; d_gene: -; CDR3nt: TGTGCCAGCAGCTTAGGAGCGGGCAAAAACATTCAGTACTTC; CDR3aa: CASSLGAGKNIQYF
v_gene: TRBV18; abundance: -; j_gene: TRBJ1-5; d_gene: -; CDR3nt: TGTGCCAGCTCACCTCGAGAATTCAATCAGCCCCAGCATTTT; CDR3aa: CASSPREFNQPQHF
v_gene: TRBV20-1; abundance: -; j_gene: TRBJ2-3; d_gene: -; CDR3nt: TGCAGTGCTAAACTCGGTGATACGCAGTATTTT; CDR3aa: CSAKLGDTQYF
v_gene: TRBV5-1; abundance: -; j_gene: TRBJ2-3; d_gene: TRBD1; CDR3nt: TGCGCCAGCAGCAGCTGGACAGGGGGTTACACAGATACGCAGTATTTT; CDR3aa: CASSSWTGGYTDTQYF
v_gene: TRBV11-2; abundance: -; j_gene: TRBJ2-6; d_gene: TRBD2; CDR3nt: TGTGCCAGCAGCACTTGGAGGCGCGGGGGGTTTAGTGGGGCCAACGTCCTGACTTTC; CDR3aa: CASSTWRRGGFSGANVLTF
v_gene: TRBV20-1; abundance: -; j_gene: TRBJ1-2; d_gene: TRBD1; CDR3nt: TGCAGTGCTAGTGGGACAGCTAACTATGGCTACACCTTC; CDR3aa: CSASGTANYGYTF
v_gene: TRBV10-3; abundance: -; j_gene: TRBJ2-5; d_gene: TRBD2; CDR3nt: TGTGCCATAAGAAACCCGGGACTAGCGGGAGTAGAGACCCAGTACTTC; CDR3aa: CAIRNPGLAGVETQYF
v_gene: TRBV25-1; abundance: -; j_gene: TRBJ2-1; d_gene: -; CDR3nt: TGTGCCAGCAGTGAATATGGGGCGGACAATGAGCAGTTCTTC; CDR3aa: CASSEYGADNEQFF
v_gene: TRBV9; abundance: once; j_gene: TRBJ2-2; d_gene: -; CDR3nt: TGTGCCAGCAGCCCCCGTTTAGGGGTGACCGGGGAGCTGTTTTTT; CDR3aa: CASSPRLGVTGELFF
v_gene: TRBV5-1; abundance: -; j_gene: TRBJ2-1; d_gene: -; CDR3nt: TGCGCCAGCAGACCGACTAGTGTCGTTGAGCAGTTCTTC; CDR3aa: CASRPTSVVEQFF
v_gene: TRBV7-2; abundance: -; j_gene: TRBJ1-1; d_gene: -; CDR3nt: TGTGCCAGCAGCTTAAACTCCCGGTTGGCTTTCTTT; CDR3aa: CASSLNSRLAFF
v_gene: TRBV3-1/TRBV3-2; abundance: -; j_gene: TRBJ2-3; d_gene: TRBD2; CDR3nt: TGTGCCAGCACGCCGGGACTAGCGGGCACAGATACGCAGTATTTT; CDR3aa: CASTPGLAGTDTQYF
v_gene: TRBV4-1; abundance: -; j_gene: TRBJ2-1; d_gene: TRBD2; CDR3nt: TGCGCCAGCAGCCCCACTAGCGGGATAGTCAATGAGCAGTTCTTC; CDR3aa: CASSPTSGIVNEQFF
v_gene: TRBV20-1; abundance: -; j_gene: TRBJ1-1; d_gene: -; CDR3nt: TGCAGTGCTAGTAATAGTTTAGAAGCTTTCTTT; CDR3aa: CSASNSLEAFF
v_gene: TRBV6-5; abundance: once; j_gene: TRBJ1-4; d_gene: -; CDR3nt: TGTGCCAGCGGGCCCCCGAGCGGAAAACTGTTTTTT; CDR3aa: CASGPPSGKLFF
v_gene: TRBV6-2/TRBV6-3; abundance: -; j_gene: TRBJ2-7; d_gene: -; CDR3nt: TGTGCCAGCAGTTACTTTACCGGGGTAACCTACGAGCAGTACTTC; CDR3aa: CASSYFTGVTYEQYF
v_gene: TRBV3-1/TRBV3-2; abundance: -; j_gene: TRBJ1-1; d_gene: -; CDR3nt: TGTGCCAGCAGCGTTCAAGGGGGCACTGAAGCTTTCTTT; CDR3aa: CASSVQGGTEAFF
v_gene: TRBV5-6; abundance: -; j_gene: TRBJ2-1; d_gene: -; CDR3nt: TGTGCCAGCAGCCCCACTTACAATGAGCAGTTCTTC; CDR3aa: CASSPTYNEQFF
v_gene: TRBV3-1/TRBV3-2; abundance: -; j_gene: TRBJ2-1; d_gene: -; CDR3nt: TGTGCCAGCAGCCAAGTCTTTAGCGGAACCTACAATGAGCAGTTCTTC; CDR3aa: CASSQVFSGTYNEQFF